This entry describes one TCR beta chain. The data are from a study of blood T cell repertoires in COVID-19. Whole-study context: Some COVID-19 samples were acute and others convalescent; all came from the United States, Italy and Spain. Sources were T cells, B-cell-depleted T cells, or PBMCs; the material itself was cDNA or gDNA.

Authors' data handling: The authors estimated nucleated cell counts from reference gene primer amplification. The assay was immunoSEQ multiplex PCR, and TCRdb's table has in-frame clones only and misses some. Clone size and V and J calls were adopted from that table, with D and trimming inferred from the DNA. Of tens of thousands of clones listed, 65% to 90% are singletons. Germline assignment: CDR1 SGDLS and CDR2 YYNGEE. The CDR3 is made up of 15 amino acids. V gave up 4 bases and J gave up 6 bases; unmatched junction bases: 8. The origin of this receptor is an elderly woman with active or convalescent COVID-19. The V call is TRBV9, the J call TRBJ2-2; 8 bases are a match to TRBD1. The specimen sequenced was peripheral blood. The CDR3 DNA reads TGTGCCAGCAGCTCCAGACAGGGGTTGGCCGGGGAGCTGTTTTTT. Protein sequence: CASSSRQGLAGELFF.